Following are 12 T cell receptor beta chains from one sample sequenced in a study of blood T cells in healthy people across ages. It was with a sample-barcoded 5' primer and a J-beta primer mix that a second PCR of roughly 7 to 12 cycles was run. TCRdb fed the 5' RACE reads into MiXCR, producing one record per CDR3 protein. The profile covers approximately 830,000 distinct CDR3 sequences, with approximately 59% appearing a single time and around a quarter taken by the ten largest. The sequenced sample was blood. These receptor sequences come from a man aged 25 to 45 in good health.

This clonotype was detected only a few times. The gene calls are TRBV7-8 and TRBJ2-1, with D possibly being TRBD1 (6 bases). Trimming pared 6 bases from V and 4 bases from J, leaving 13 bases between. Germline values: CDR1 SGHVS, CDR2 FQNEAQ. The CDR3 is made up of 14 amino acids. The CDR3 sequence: CASSFGTGYNEQFF. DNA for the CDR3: TGTGCCAGCAGTTTCGGAACAGGGTACAATGAGCAGTTCTTC.

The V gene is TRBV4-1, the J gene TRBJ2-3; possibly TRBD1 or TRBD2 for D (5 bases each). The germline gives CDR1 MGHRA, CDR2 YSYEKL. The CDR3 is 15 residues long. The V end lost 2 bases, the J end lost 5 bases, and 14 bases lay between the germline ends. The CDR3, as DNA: TGCGCCAGCAGCCAATCGGGGCTCCCCGGAGATACGCAGTATTTT. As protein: CASSQSGLPGDTQYF.

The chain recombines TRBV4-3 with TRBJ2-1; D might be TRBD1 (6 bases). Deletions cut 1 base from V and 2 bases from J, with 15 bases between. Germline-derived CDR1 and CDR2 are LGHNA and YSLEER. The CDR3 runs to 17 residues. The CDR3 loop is CASSQVGVRGAYNEQFF. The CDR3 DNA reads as TGCGCCAGCAGCCAAGTAGGGGTCAGGGGTGCCTACAATGAGCAGTTCTTC.

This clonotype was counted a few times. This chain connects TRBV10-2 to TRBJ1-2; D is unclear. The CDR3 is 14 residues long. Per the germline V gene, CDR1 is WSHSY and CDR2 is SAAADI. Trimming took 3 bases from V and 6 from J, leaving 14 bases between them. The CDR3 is CASSETYLADGYTF. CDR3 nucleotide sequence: TGCGCCAGCAGTGAAACTTATCTCGCGGATGGCTACACCTTC.

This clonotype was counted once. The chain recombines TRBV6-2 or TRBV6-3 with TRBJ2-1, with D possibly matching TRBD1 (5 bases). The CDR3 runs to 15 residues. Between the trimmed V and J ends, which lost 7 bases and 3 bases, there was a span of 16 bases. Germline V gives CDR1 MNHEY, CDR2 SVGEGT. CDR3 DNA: TGTGCCAGCAACGACGGCAGGGCTCTCTACAATGAGCAGTTCTTC. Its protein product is CASNDGRALYNEQFF.

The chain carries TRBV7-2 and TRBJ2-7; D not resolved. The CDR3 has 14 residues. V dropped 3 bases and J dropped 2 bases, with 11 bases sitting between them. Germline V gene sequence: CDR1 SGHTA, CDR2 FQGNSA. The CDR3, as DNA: TGTGCCAGCAGCTTTGAAGGTTCCGCCTACGAGCAGTACTTC. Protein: CASSFEGSAYEQYF.

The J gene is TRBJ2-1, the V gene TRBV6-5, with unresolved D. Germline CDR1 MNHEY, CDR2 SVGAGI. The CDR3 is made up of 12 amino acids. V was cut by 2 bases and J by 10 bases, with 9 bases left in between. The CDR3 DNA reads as TGTGCCAGCAGTTACGGATTGCAGGAGCAGTTCTTC. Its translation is CASSYGLQEQFF.

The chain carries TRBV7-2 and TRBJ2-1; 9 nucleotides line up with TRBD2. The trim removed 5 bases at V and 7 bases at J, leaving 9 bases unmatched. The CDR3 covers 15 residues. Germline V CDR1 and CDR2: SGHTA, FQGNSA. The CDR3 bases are TGTGCCAGCAGCGCCCCCGGGACTAGCCTGAATGAGCAGTTCTTC. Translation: CASSAPGTSLNEQFF.

CDR3 coding DNA: TGCAGTGCGACTAGCGGGGGCGGGGAGCTGTTTTTT. Encoded protein: CSATSGGGELFF. The chain links TRBV20-1 to TRBJ2-2; TRBD2 matches at 12 bases. Germline CDR1 and CDR2: DFQATT and SNEGSKA (reference sequence). After removal of 6 bases from V and 7 bases from J, the junction contained 0 bases not matched to a gene. The CDR3 sequence is 12 residues long.

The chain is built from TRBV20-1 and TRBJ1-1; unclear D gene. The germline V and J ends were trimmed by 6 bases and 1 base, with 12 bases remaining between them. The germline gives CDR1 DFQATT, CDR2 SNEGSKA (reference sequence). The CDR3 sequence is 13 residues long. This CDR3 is CSANEAANTEAFF. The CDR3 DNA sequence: TGCAGTGCCAACGAGGCAGCGAACACTGAAGCTTTCTTT.

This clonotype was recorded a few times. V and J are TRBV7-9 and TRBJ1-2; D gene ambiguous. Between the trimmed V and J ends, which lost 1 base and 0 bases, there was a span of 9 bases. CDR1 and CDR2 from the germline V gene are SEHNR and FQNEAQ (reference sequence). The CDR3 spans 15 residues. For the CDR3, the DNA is TGTGCCAGCAGCTTAGGGGCCGTAGCTAACTATGGCTACACCTTC. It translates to CASSLGAVANYGYTF.

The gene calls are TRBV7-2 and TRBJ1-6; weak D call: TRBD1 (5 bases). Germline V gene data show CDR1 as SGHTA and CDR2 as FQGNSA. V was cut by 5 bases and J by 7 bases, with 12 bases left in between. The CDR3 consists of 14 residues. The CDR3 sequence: CASSLGHGNSPLHF. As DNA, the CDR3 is TGTGCCAGCAGCCTCGGACACGGGAATTCACCCCTCCACTTT.